These 17 T cell receptor beta chains share one sample of origin, sequenced in a study of blood T cell repertoires in COVID-19. Profiled with immunoSEQ multiplex PCR; TCRdb holds only in-frame clones, not every one. Counted here are some 100,000 clones, approximately 89% occurring once; the ten biggest clones make up 10% to 13%. The sample was peripheral blood. These receptors were collected from a man aged 45 to 65 with acute or convalescent COVID-19.

This rearrangement joins TRBV10-1 to TRBJ2-7; the match to TRBD1 covers 7 bases. V lost 5 bases and J lost 6; bases outside the gene matches: 7. The CDR3 spans 13 residues. Germline loops: CDR1 WNHNN, CDR2 SYGVQD (reference sequence). CDR3 sequence reads: CASSPGRQGEQYF. CDR3 DNA: TGCGCCAGCAGTCCAGGGCGACAGGGCGAGCAGTACTTC.

This clone was recorded only once. The chain recombines TRBV18 with TRBJ2-7; maybe TRBD2 (5 bases). From germline, CDR1 is KGHSH and CDR2 LQKENI. V gave up 0 bases and J gave up 1 base, with 10 bases separating them. CDR3 length: 15 residues. The CDR3 nucleotides are TGTGCCAGCTCACCACCAAGGACTGGTTCCTACGAGCAGTACTTC. Its protein product is CASSPPRTGSYEQYF.

This clone is a singleton in its sample. J is TRBJ1-2 and V is TRBV5-4; 9 bases agree with TRBD1. The CDR3 has 16 amino acids. CDR1 SGHNT and CDR2 YYREEE come from the germline V gene (reference sequence). Trimming removed 1 base from V and 5 bases from J; junction bases left unmatched: 9. The CDR3 nucleotides are TGTGCCAGCAGCTTGTCACAGGGGGCGAAAGAGTATGGCTACACCTTC. It codes for CASSLSQGAKEYGYTF.

The chain joins TRBV19 to TRBJ2-7; possibly TRBD2 for D (6 bases). The CDR3 contains 15 residues. Trimming left V 5 bases short and J 0 bases short, with 14 bases between. Germline V gene lookup returns CDR1 LNHDA and CDR2 SQIVND (reference sequence). The CDR3 DNA reads as TGTGCCAGTAGTGCGTCCGGGAGTAGCTCCTACGAGCAGTACTTC. This sequence encodes CASSASGSSSYEQYF.

The rearrangement uses TRBV29-1 and TRBJ2-3, with TRBD2 identical over 14 bases. V gave up 7 bases and J gave up 5 bases; unmatched junction bases: 8. The CDR3 is 15 amino acids. Looked up from germline, CDR1 is SQVTM and CDR2 is ANQGSEA. The CDR3 nucleotides read TGCAGCGGTACCCGACTAGCGGGAGGGAAAGATACGCAGTATTTT. This gives the protein CSGTRLAGGKDTQYF.

This rearrangement joins TRBV30 to TRBJ1-5; D not resolved. Trimming removed 3 bases at V and 1 base at J, with 4 bases between. CDR3 length equals 12 residues. In germline, CDR1 is GTSNPN, CDR2 SVGIG (reference sequence). This CDR3 is CAWSQSNQPQHF. CDR3 sequence (DNA): TGTGCCTGGAGCCAGAGCAATCAGCCCCAGCATTTT.

The chain carries TRBV2 and TRBJ2-2, with a tentative D call TRBD2 (6 bases). Germline V gene data show CDR1 as SNHLY and CDR2 as FYNNEI. This CDR3 is built from 13 residues. V lost 8 bases and J lost 6, with 13 bases in between. This CDR3 is CASVGLRSGELFF. Here the CDR3 DNA reads TGTGCCAGCGTGGGACTCCGATCCGGGGAGCTGTTTTTT. Complete variable domain (other parts from reference TRBV2 and TRBJ2-2): EPEVTQTPSHQVTQMGQEVILRCVPISNHLYFYWYRQILGQKVEFLVSFYNNEISEKSEIFDDQFSVERPDGSNFTLKIRSTKLEDSAMYFCASVGLRSGELFFGEGSRLTVL.

The V and J genes are TRBV9 and TRBJ2-7, with 11 bases fitting TRBD2. J gave up 2 bases and V 4 bases, and 5 bases lay outside the gene matches. CDR1 is SGDLS and CDR2 is YYNGEE in the germline V gene. The CDR3 has 15 residues. The CDR3 loop is CASSYGTSGTYEQYF. CDR3 nucleotides: TGTGCCAGCAGCTATGGGACTAGCGGAACCTACGAGCAGTACTTC.

The V and J genes are TRBV6-5 and TRBJ2-1, with D uncertain. This CDR3 has 13 amino acids. The germline V gene has CDR1 MNHEY and CDR2 SVGAGI. Between the trimmed V and J ends, which lost 6 bases and 7 bases, there was a span of 13 bases. In DNA, the CDR3 is TGTGCCAGCAGAAGACTCCTCCGAAATGAGCAGTTCTTC. Translated, it gives CASRRLLRNEQFF.

The chain recombines TRBV27 with TRBJ1-6; D unresolved. Germline lookup yields CDR1 MNHEY and CDR2 SMNVEV (reference sequence). This CDR3 contains 15 residues. V shed 5 bases and J shed 5 bases, with 13 bases lying between them. CDR3 DNA: TGTGCCAGCAGTACCTTCGAGGCCAATAATTCACCCCTCCACTTT. Amino acid sequence: CASSTFEANNSPLHF.

The chain combines TRBV5-1 with TRBJ2-1; 11 nucleotides match TRBD1. In germline, CDR1 is SGHRS, CDR2 YFSETQ. The CDR3 has 16 residues. V shed 4 bases, J shed 6 bases, and the junction held 9 bases outside the gene matches. The DNA of the CDR3 is TGCGCCAGCAGCGTAACTGCCGGGACAGGGGGCAATGAGCAGTTCTTC. Encoded protein: CASSVTAGTGGNEQFF.

V is TRBV5-4 and J is TRBJ1-1; TRBD1 aligns across 9 bases. CDR1 SGHNT and CDR2 YYREEE come from the germline V gene (reference sequence). This CDR3 comprises 16 residues. V shed 4 bases, J shed 1 base, and the junction held 8 bases outside the gene matches. CDR3 residues: CASSPWTGVWNTEAFF. The DNA for the CDR3 is TGTGCCAGCAGCCCGTGGACAGGGGTTTGGAACACTGAAGCTTTCTTT.

This clone was picked up a small number of times. The chain has TRBV27 and TRBJ2-2, with 7 nucleotides matching TRBD1. With 6 bases clipped from V and 6 bases from J, the junction kept 16 bases outside the gene matches. CDR3 length equals 17 residues. Looked up from germline, CDR1 is MNHEY and CDR2 is SMNVEV (reference sequence). CDR3 region: CASSSNVGQKSSGELFF. CDR3 bases: TGTGCCAGCAGCTCCAACGTGGGACAGAAGTCCTCCGGGGAGCTGTTTTTT.

The chain uses TRBV23-1 and TRBJ1-2, with 8 bases identical to TRBD1. TRBV23-1 is noted as an ORF with a role that remains uncertain. The CDR3 is made up of 12 amino acids. With 10 bases clipped from V and 5 bases from J, the junction kept 6 bases outside the gene matches. CDR3 loop: CAIGTGSYGYTF. The CDR3 nucleotides read TGCGCCATAGGGACAGGTTCGTATGGCTACACCTTC.

The V and J genes are TRBV5-6 and TRBJ2-7; D not resolved. The CDR3 spans 14 residues. Trimming left V 4 bases short and J 1 base short, with 12 bases between. Germline V gene data show CDR1 as SGHDT and CDR2 as YYEEEE. The CDR3 sequence: CASSRWAVSYEQYF. The CDR3 bases are TGTGCCAGCAGCCGGTGGGCAGTTTCCTACGAGCAGTACTTC.

The rearrangement joins TRBV7-3 to TRBJ1-2, with 8 nucleotides matching TRBD1. Germline CDR1 and CDR2: SGHTA and FQGTGA. V lost 5 bases and J lost 8; bases outside the gene matches: 16. This CDR3 has 16 amino acids. The CDR3 DNA reads as TGTGCCAGCAGCAAGGGGCCAGGGGGCGTAGAAGGGGGCTACACCTTC. Protein: CASSKGPGGVEGGYTF.

This rearrangement joins TRBV3-1 (or the pseudogene TRBV3-2) to TRBJ2-3, with a tentative D call TRBD2 (5 bases). Germline CDR1 reads LGHDT; CDR2 reads YNNKEL (reference sequence). Trimming took 0 bases from V and 1 from J, leaving 20 bases between them. This CDR3 contains 19 residues. The CDR3 sequence: CASSQELYSVPLGTDTQYF. CDR3 DNA sequence: TGTGCCAGCAGCCAAGAGCTTTATAGCGTCCCCCTCGGCACAGATACGCAGTATTTT.